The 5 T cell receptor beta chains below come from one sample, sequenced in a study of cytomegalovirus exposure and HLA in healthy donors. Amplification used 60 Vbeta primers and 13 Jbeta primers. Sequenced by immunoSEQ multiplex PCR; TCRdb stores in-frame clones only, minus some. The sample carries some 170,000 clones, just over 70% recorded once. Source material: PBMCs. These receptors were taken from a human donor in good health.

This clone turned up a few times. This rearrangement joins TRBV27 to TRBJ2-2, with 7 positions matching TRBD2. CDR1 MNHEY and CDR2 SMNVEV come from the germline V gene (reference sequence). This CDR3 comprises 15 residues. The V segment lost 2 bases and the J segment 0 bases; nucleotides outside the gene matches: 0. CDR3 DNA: TGTGCCAGCAGTTTAGCGGGGGCGAACACCGGGGAGCTGTTTTTT. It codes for CASSLAGANTGELFF.

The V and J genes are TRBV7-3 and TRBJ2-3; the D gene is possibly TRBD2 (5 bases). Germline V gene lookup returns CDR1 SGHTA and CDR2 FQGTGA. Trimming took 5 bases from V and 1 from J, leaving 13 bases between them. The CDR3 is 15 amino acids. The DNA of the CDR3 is TGTGCCAGCAGCCAAGCGGACCTTGGCACAGATACGCAGTATTTT. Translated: CASSQADLGTDTQYF.

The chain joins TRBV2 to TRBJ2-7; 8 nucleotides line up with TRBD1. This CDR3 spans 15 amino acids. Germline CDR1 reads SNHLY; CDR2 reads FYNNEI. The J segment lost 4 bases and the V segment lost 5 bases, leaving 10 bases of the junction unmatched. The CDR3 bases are TGTGCCAGCAGTTGGTCCCGGCAGGGGGCTTACGAGCAGTACTTC. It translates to CASSWSRQGAYEQYF.

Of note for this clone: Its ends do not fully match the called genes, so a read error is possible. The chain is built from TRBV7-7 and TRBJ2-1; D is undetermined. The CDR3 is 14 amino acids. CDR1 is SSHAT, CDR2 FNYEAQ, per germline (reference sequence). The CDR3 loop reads CASSVTTIGNEQFF. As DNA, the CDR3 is TGTGCTAGCAGCGTTACTACGATTGGCAATGAGCAGTTCTTC.

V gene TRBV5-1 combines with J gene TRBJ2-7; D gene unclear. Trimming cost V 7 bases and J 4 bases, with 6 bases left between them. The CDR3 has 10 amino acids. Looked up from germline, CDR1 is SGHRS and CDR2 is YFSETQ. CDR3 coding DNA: TGCGCCAGCTTTGAGTACGAGCAGTACTTC. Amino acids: CASFEYEQYF. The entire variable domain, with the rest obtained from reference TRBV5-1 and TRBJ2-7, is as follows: KAGVTQTPRYLIKTRGQQVTLSCSPISGHRSVSWYQQTPGQGLQFLFEYFSETQRNKGNFPGRFSGRQFSNSRSEMNVSTLELGDSALYLCASFEYEQYFGPGTRLTVT.